This entry describes one T cell receptor beta chain. Its target is not known. An end of the junction does not agree with germline; a read error may underlie this. This sample is drawn from a study of early T cells in non-severe SARS-CoV-2 infection. Study-level background: Sequencing of unsorted whole blood was done on bulk RNA, leaving chains unpaired. Study-wide findings and caveats: The matching step, a VDJdb search, favored anti-spike CD8 responses and missed private and CD4 specificities.

The CDR3 length is 15 residues. CDR1 and CDR2 from the germline V gene are SSHAT and FNYEAQ (reference sequence). Attached unique molecular identifiers marked individual cDNA molecules. TCRdb redid the calling of the 5' RACE reads with MiXCR, one entry per CDR3 protein. The repertoire holds 70,000 or so distinct CDR3 sequences, with 3.5% to 6% as singletons. This TCR came from an adult who was a healthcare worker with PCR-confirmed SARS-CoV-2 infection or an uninfected control (not recorded which). The donor label of this sample is uncertain. V is TRBV7-7 and J is TRBJ2-1; 8 bases line up with TRBD1. Sequencing was performed on whole blood, taken at baseline. The CDR3 loop is CASSLGTGLGDEQFF. The CDR3 region has the DNA TGTGCTAGCAGCCTTGGGACAGGATTAGGAGATGAGCAGTTCTTC.